This is a list of T cell receptor beta chains from one sample in a study of cytomegalovirus exposure and HLA in healthy donors. TCRdb keeps only in-frame clones here, not all; method: immunoSEQ multiplex PCR. Of roughly 290,000 clones listed, around 90% are singletons. Sequenced material: PBMCs. The source is a woman between 18 and 29 years old in good health and CMV-seronegative. Both conserved end residues are part of each CDR3. A D gene is named only where the DNA matches it firmly. Clone size is shown for a subset of rows, as once, few, many or a class of expanded clone.

CASSPLGGANYGYTF,TGTGCCAGTTCTCCCCTCGGGGGAGCTAACTATGGCTACACCTTC,TRBJ1-2,few,.,TRBV19
CASYRPTNEKLFF,TGTGCCAGCTACAGACCAACTAATGAAAAACTGTTTTTT,TRBJ1-4,.,.,TRBV6-1
CASGWTGIGHEQYF,TGTGCCAGCGGTTGGACAGGGATCGGCCACGAGCAGTACTTC,TRBJ2-7,.,TRBD1,TRBV6-5
CASSQDPGPGMYEQYF,TGCGCCAGCAGCCAAGATCCAGGGCCAGGTATGTACGAGCAGTACTTC,TRBJ2-7,.,.,TRBV4-1
CASSIQGAGNQPQHF,TGTGCCAGCAGCATTCAGGGGGCGGGAAATCAGCCCCAGCATTTT,TRBJ1-5,few,TRBD1,TRBV27
CASSLRTRVGSYNSPLHF,TGTGCCAGCAGCTTAAGAACCAGGGTGGGCTCCTATAATTCACCCCTCCACTTT,TRBJ1-6,.,.,TRBV7-3
CASSYAGGEGWAAFF,TGTGCCAGCAGTTACGCGGGGGGAGAAGGATGGGCGGCTTTCTTT,TRBJ1-1,.,.,TRBV6-5
CAGVRDNQKAEAFF,TGTGCCGGGGTCCGGGACAACCAAAAAGCAGAAGCTTTCTTT,TRBJ1-1,.,.,TRBV2
CASSRGVGEQYF,TGTGCCAGTTCTCGGGGGGTCGGGGAGCAGTACTTC,TRBJ2-7,.,TRBD2,TRBV19
CASSAGTGIGYTF,TGTGCCAGCAGTGCCGGGACAGGGATTGGCTACACCTTC,TRBJ1-2,.,TRBD1,TRBV6-1
CASGRQGGNGYTF,TGTGCTAGTGGTCGACAGGGTGGAAATGGCTACACCTTC,TRBJ1-2,.,TRBD1,TRBV12-5
CASQRASGLVDTQYF,TGTGCCAGCCAGCGGGCTAGCGGCCTCGTAGATACGCAGTATTTT,TRBJ2-3,.,TRBD2,TRBV6-1
CASSTRQLSGNTIYF,TGTGCCAGCAGTACAAGACAGCTCTCTGGAAACACCATATATTTT,TRBJ1-3,.,.,TRBV6-5
CASSQTGTFQETQYF,TGCGCCAGCAGCCAGACGGGGACATTTCAAGAGACCCAGTACTTC,TRBJ2-5,.,.,TRBV4-1
CASRVSESGELFF,TGTGCCAGCAGGGTTAGTGAGTCCGGGGAGCTGTTTTTT,TRBJ2-2,.,.,TRBV9
CASSWDRSYEQYF,TGTGCCAGTAGTTGGGACAGATCCTACGAGCAGTACTTC,TRBJ2-7,.,TRBD1,TRBV19
CASSLGSSNQPQHF,TGTGCCAGCAGCTTGGGCAGTAGCAATCAGCCCCAGCATTTT,TRBJ1-5,.,.,TRBV11-2
CASSQSPGSTNTEAFF,TGTGCCAGTTCCCAATCTCCAGGGTCGACGAACACTGAAGCTTTCTTT,TRBJ1-1,.,.,TRBV19
CASRSGGLSNYGYTF,TGTGCCAGCCGTTCCGGAGGGCTATCTAACTATGGCTACACCTTC,TRBJ1-2,.,.,TRBV21-1
CASSLAPQGPLNTEAFF,TGCGCCAGCAGCTTGGCTCCGCAGGGGCCCTTGAACACTGAAGCTTTCTTT,TRBJ1-1,.,.,TRBV5-1
CASSDSPQGQPQHF,TGTGCCAGCAGTGACTCTCCCCAGGGGCAGCCCCAGCATTTT,TRBJ1-5,.,.,TRBV6-4
CASSETGTPNSPLHF,TGTGCCAGCAGCGAAACCGGGACACCCAATTCACCCCTCCACTTT,TRBJ1-6,.,.,TRBV7-8
CASSIQTRRGNSPLHF,TGTGCCAGTAGTATCCAGACCAGGCGGGGTAATTCACCCCTCCACTTT,TRBJ1-6,.,.,TRBV19
CASETGTGGTEAFF,TGTGCCAGTGAGACCGGGACAGGGGGCACTGAAGCTTTCTTT,TRBJ1-1,.,TRBD1,TRBV19
CASSLAGGGHNEQFF,TGTGCCAGCAGCTTGGCGGGGGGCGGCCACAATGAGCAGTTCTTC,TRBJ2-1,.,.,TRBV5-6
CAWNRDSLSYEQYF,TGTGCCTGGAATCGCGACAGTCTGTCCTACGAGCAGTACTTC,TRBJ2-7,.,.,TRBV30
CASSYSWTGQAEAFF,TGTGCCAGCAGTTACTCTTGGACAGGGCAAGCTGAAGCTTTCTTT,TRBJ1-1,.,TRBD1,TRBV6-5
CASHLSGGWGEQYF,TGTGCCTCCCATTTAAGCGGGGGTTGGGGCGAGCAGTACTTC,TRBJ2-7,.,TRBD2,TRBV7-8
CAWSGDSYNEQFF,TGTGCCTGGAGTGGGGACAGTTACAATGAGCAGTTCTTC,TRBJ2-1,.,TRBD1,TRBV30
CASSPSGTSGELFF,TGTGCCAGCAGTCCTAGCGGGACGTCCGGGGAGCTGTTTTTT,TRBJ2-2,.,TRBD2,TRBV6-5
CASSLQGLERNTIYF,TGTGCCAGCAGCCTACAGGGGTTGGAACGAAACACCATATATTTT,TRBJ1-3,.,TRBD1,TRBV13
CASSSPREKLFF,TGTGCCAGTAGTTCCCCGCGGGAAAAACTGTTTTTT,TRBJ1-4,once,.,TRBV19